A selection of T cell receptor beta chains follows, all from one sample in a study of beta chain features in type 1 diabetes. Clones were sequenced by immunoSEQ multiplex PCR, and TCRdb holds only the in-frame ones, with some missing. Among approximately 70,000 clones, roughly half were seen once, and the ten largest hold 0.65% to 0.75%. Sample: central memory CD4+ T cells from blood. These receptors originate from a man aged 25-40 years with type 1 diabetes. Both conserved end residues are part of each CDR3. A D gene is named only where the DNA matches it firmly. Some rows mark clone size as missing; the rest say once, few, many or name a class of expanded clone.

d_call,j_call,clone_size,cdr3_length,v_call,cdr3_aa,cdr3_nt
TRBD2,TRBJ2-6,-,16,TRBV6-5,CASSYRGTTGANVLTF,TGTGCCAGCAGTTACAGAGGGACTACTGGGGCCAACGTCCTGACTTTC
-,TRBJ2-1,-,15,TRBV10-3,CAISETLAGYNEQFF,TGTGCCATCAGTGAGACCCTAGCTGGCTACAATGAGCAGTTCTTC
TRBD2,TRBJ2-2,-,20,TRBV9,CASSPSKGLAGRANTGELFF,TGTGCCAGCAGCCCCTCCAAGGGACTAGCGGGTCGAGCGAACACCGGGGAGCTGTTTTTT
-,TRBJ2-5,-,13,TRBV27,CASSLGLRETQYF,TGTGCCAGCAGTTTAGGCTTGCGGGAGACCCAGTACTTC
-,TRBJ2-3,few,17,TRBV4-2,CASSQGGGRGNTDTQYF,TGTGCCAGCAGCCAAGGTGGGGGCAGGGGTAACACAGATACGCAGTATTTT
TRBD1,TRBJ1-5,few,15,TRBV5-6,CASSNLDRGNQPQHF,TGTGCCAGCAGCAATTTGGACAGGGGCAATCAGCCCCAGCATTTT
-,TRBJ1-6,-,14,TRBV14,CASSQSRRNSPLHF,TGTGCCAGCAGCCAGAGCAGGCGTAATTCACCCCTCCACTTT
TRBD2,TRBJ2-3,few,16,TRBV5-4,CASSSSGSRSADTQYF,TGTGCCAGCAGCTCTAGCGGGAGCCGGTCCGCAGATACGCAGTATTTT
-,TRBJ1-1,few,11,TRBV30,CAWSSGAEAFF,TGTGCCTGGAGTAGCGGGGCTGAAGCTTTCTTT
TRBD2,TRBJ2-7,-,14,TRBV18,CASSPIAGKNEQYF,TGTGCCAGCTCACCCATAGCGGGAAAGAACGAGCAGTACTTC
-,TRBJ1-3,once,13,TRBV30,CAWSVHSGNTIYF,TGTGCCTGGAGTGTACACTCTGGAAACACCATATATTTT
TRBD1,TRBJ1-2,few,18,TRBV5-1,CASSPLTGQGVTGYGYTF,TGCGCCAGCAGCCCATTGACGGGACAGGGGGTTACAGGCTATGGCTACACCTTC
-,TRBJ2-7,-,15,TRBV7-8,CASSSPFGTIYEQYF,TGTGCCAGCAGCTCTCCGTTCGGTACCATCTACGAGCAGTACTTC
TRBD2,TRBJ2-1,-,16,TRBV5-1,CASSLAAGGTLNEQFF,TGCGCCAGCAGCTTGGCGGCGGGAGGGACCCTCAATGAGCAGTTCTTC
TRBD1,TRBJ2-7,many,14,TRBV7-9,CASSFRQGANEQYF,TGTGCCAGCAGCTTTCGACAGGGGGCCAACGAGCAGTACTTC
-,TRBJ1-3,-,15,TRBV25-1,CASSEYGGSGNTIYF,TGTGCCAGCAGTGAATATGGGGGGTCTGGAAACACCATATATTTT
TRBD2,TRBJ2-1,few,15,TRBV29-1,CSVPNGLAGGDEQFF,TGCAGCGTTCCCAACGGACTAGCGGGGGGAGATGAGCAGTTCTTC
TRBD1,TRBJ2-6,-,16,TRBV7-9,CAPTGTGVNGANVLTF,TGTGCCCCTACCGGGACAGGGGTGAATGGGGCCAACGTCCTGACTTTC
-,TRBJ1-2,-,15,TRBV11-2,CASSPYRGSNYGYTF,TGTGCCAGCAGCCCGTATCGGGGTTCGAACTATGGCTACACCTTC
TRBD1,TRBJ1-1,-,14,TRBV5-1,CASSRTGLDTEAFF,TGCGCCAGCAGTCGGACAGGGTTGGACACTGAAGCTTTCTTT
-,TRBJ1-5,-,12,TRBV5-5,CASSLPGGPQHF,TGTGCCAGCAGCTTACCGGGTGGGCCCCAGCATTTT
-,TRBJ2-1,-,13,TRBV7-2,CASSLEQYNEQFF,TGTGCCAGCAGCTTAGAACAGTACAATGAGCAGTTCTTC
-,TRBJ2-6,-,12,TRBV29-1,CSVFSGANVLTF,TGCAGCGTTTTCTCGGGGGCCAACGTCCTGACTTTC
TRBD1,TRBJ1-1,few,14,TRBV19,CASSATGKNTEAFF,TGTGCCAGTAGTGCGACAGGGAAGAACACTGAAGCTTTCTTT
TRBD1,TRBJ2-7,-,14,TRBV18,CASSQRDSSYEQYF,TGTGCCAGCTCCCAGAGGGACAGCTCCTACGAGCAGTACTTC
-,TRBJ2-2,few,12,TRBV7-9,CASPRETGELFF,TGTGCCAGCCCCAGGGAAACCGGGGAGCTGTTTTTT
-,TRBJ1-6,-,15,TRBV2,CASSEVAGAGSPLHF,TGTGCCAGCAGTGAAGTGGCAGGGGCTGGTTCACCCCTCCACTTT
TRBD1,TRBJ2-5,-,15,TRBV27,CASSVGQGAWETQYF,TGTGCCAGCAGCGTTGGACAGGGGGCTTGGGAGACCCAGTACTTC
-,TRBJ1-5,-,13,TRBV29-1,CSVGDTLNQPQHF,TGCAGCGTTGGCGACACACTCAATCAGCCCCAGCATTTT
-,TRBJ1-2,once,13,TRBV5-1,CASSGDGNYGYTF,TGCGCCAGCAGCGGAGACGGGAACTATGGCTACACCTTC
-,TRBJ2-7,-,10,TRBV2,CASGPYEQYF,TGTGCCAGTGGGCCGTACGAGCAGTACTTC
TRBD2,TRBJ2-3,-,17,TRBV7-9,CASSPQRGGSGTDTQYF,TGTGCCAGCAGCCCCCAGCGGGGGGGGTCTGGCACAGATACGCAGTATTTT
TRBD2,TRBJ2-4,-,12,TRBV2,CASSESSGGQYF,TGTGCCAGCAGTGAATCTAGCGGGGGGCAGTACTTC
TRBD1,TRBJ2-1,-,15,TRBV9,CASSLSGTGSNEQFF,TGTGCCAGCAGCTTGTCCGGGACAGGGTCTAATGAGCAGTTCTTC
-,TRBJ2-5,-,14,TRBV27,CASSLTGVSETQYF,TGTGCCAGCAGTTTAACGGGGGTGTCGGAGACCCAGTACTTC
TRBD1,TRBJ2-7,-,14,TRBV6-5,CASSVQGATYEQYF,TGTGCCAGCAGTGTACAGGGGGCAACCTACGAGCAGTACTTC
TRBD1,TRBJ2-7,few,14,TRBV19,CASRSGGQGAEQYF,TGTGCCTCGAGATCGGGGGGACAGGGAGCCGAGCAGTACTTC
-,TRBJ1-2,-,13,TRBV5-6,CASSLETAYGYTF,TGTGCCAGCAGCTTGGAGACAGCTTACGGCTACACCTTC
TRBD2,TRBJ2-1,few,16,TRBV15,CATSRDPLAAYNEQFF,TGTGCCACCAGCAGAGATCCGCTAGCGGCCTACAATGAGCAGTTCTTC
-,TRBJ1-2,-,13,TRBV5-1,CASSLNSYYGYTF,TGCGCCAGCAGCTTGAATAGCTACTATGGCTACACCTTC
TRBD2,TRBJ2-3,few,15,TRBV5-1,CASSKGRTSPDTQYF,TGCGCCAGCAGCAAAGGAAGGACTAGCCCAGATACGCAGTATTTT
-,TRBJ1-5,-,14,TRBV6-1,CASSSTGSNQPQHF,TGTGCCAGCAGTTCGACAGGATCCAATCAGCCCCAGCATTTT
TRBD1,TRBJ2-1,-,14,TRBV2,CATENQGTGVEQFF,TGTGCCACCGAAAACCAAGGGACAGGGGTTGAGCAGTTCTTC
-,TRBJ2-1,few,12,TRBV19,CASRDTYNEQFF,TGTGCCAGCAGGGACACTTACAATGAGCAGTTCTTC
TRBD1,TRBJ1-6,-,16,TRBV14,CASSPPGQGRTSPLHF,TGTGCCAGCAGCCCTCCGGGACAGGGGAGAACCTCACCCCTCCACTTT
-,TRBJ2-3,few,14,TRBV30,CAWTRILGTDTQYF,TGTGCCTGGACCCGCATACTCGGCACAGATACGCAGTATTTT
-,TRBJ2-7,-,16,TRBV5-4,CASIAPLWSPHYEQYF,TGTGCCAGCATCGCACCCCTGTGGTCACCACACTACGAGCAGTACTTC
-,TRBJ1-1,-,15,TRBV5-4,CASSSNDRPNTEAFF,TGTGCCAGCAGCTCGAATGACAGGCCCAACACTGAAGCTTTCTTT
TRBD2,TRBJ2-1,few,15,TRBV29-1,CSVTMTSVGYNEQFF,TGCAGCGTTACCATGACTAGCGTGGGTTACAATGAGCAGTTCTTC
-,TRBJ2-3,few,15,TRBV5-4,CASSPARFSTDTQYF,TGTGCCAGCAGCCCGGCTAGATTCTCCACAGATACGCAGTATTTT
-,TRBJ2-7,few,14,TRBV19,CASSFADSSYEQYF,TGTGCCAGTAGTTTTGCGGACAGCTCCTACGAGCAGTACTTC